Sequencing of this T cell receptor beta chain was carried out in a study of cytomegalovirus exposure and HLA in healthy donors (dated by TCRdb to the late 2010s). In the study overall: According to an earlier analysis of several hundred of the donors, about 179 million T cells yielded 117 million unique TCR beta sequences and about 300 Gb of sequence data. Genome-wide SNP genotypes for about 65% of the roughly 670 donors were used in a later genetic analysis, which treated that subset as a discovery cohort. Alongside the repertoire data, information on donor age, sex, ethnicity and CMV serostatus was compiled. The later analysis used no new phenotypic data to find candidate immune exposures, relying instead on TCR beta sequences and their occurrence across donors. To decide whether each TCR beta V gene segment behaved as functional or pseudogenic, an earlier analysis of several hundred of the donors relied on high-throughput TCR beta sequencing. Roughly 320 gigabases of sequencing data and around 90 million unique TCR sequences made up an early release that covered several hundred HLA-typed donors. All discovery cohort repertoires had been generated on a single sequencing platform. The study combined high-throughput TCR immunosequencing, statistical association of individual TCRs with disease status, and machine learning to predict cytomegalovirus infection status. Roughly five DR-DQ haplotypes were handled as single units for association and clustering, since linkage in the cohort was strong. To study patterns of TCR occurrence, a later analysis re-analyzed previously published TCR beta repertoires from more than 550 donors and added high-resolution HLA genotyping. The study was designed to test whether signatures of past pathogen exposure could be identified by cataloging public T cell receptors. Among the roughly 400 genotyped donors, approximately 82% belonged to the genetic ancestry cluster associated with self-reported Caucasian donors. In addition to the first cohort of approximately 670 subjects, a separate validation cohort of approximately 130 different subjects was used. HLA typing covered class I and class II loci at four-digit resolution. Among roughly 400 genotyped donors of the cohort, an average of roughly 230,000 unique TCR beta nucleotide sequences was sequenced per donor, of which approximately 18% were non-productive. The study used immunosequencing to profile the T cell repertoires of 600 to 850 subjects and linked those repertoires to cytomegalovirus serostatus. The number of donors typed differed by locus, with about 629-630 for A, B, C, DRB1 and DQB1, 522 for DQA1, 600 to 610 for DPA1, and some 440 for DPB1. What the work shows at the level of the full study, not this receptor alone: Because counts were too low, fewer than 20 rarely observed V segments, including chromosome 9 orphons, were excluded from the earlier analysis of 587 of the donors. In a later analysis, HLA-associated TCR beta chains showed more clonal expansion and lower generation probabilities than non-associated chains that were equally common. The authors suggested that the approach could potentially be extended to other disease states and immunological phenotypes. Strong co-occurrence of HLA alleles, especially DR and DQ, made assigning TCR associations to individual alleles difficult. Several of the top co-occurrence clusters appeared to be linked to parvovirus B19, influenza, CMV and Epstein-Barr virus, according to a later analysis. A later genetic analysis reported fewer N-insertions in productive TCRs among donors in an Asian-associated ancestry cluster than the roughly 700-donor mean. Most TCR sequences were observed very rarely across donors, whereas some public TCRs were present in many individuals. The study listed 150 to 200 TCR beta chains as associated with cytomegalovirus. Because HLA typing was unavailable for some donors at each locus, only the typed subset was used in association tests. CMV serostatus was the only immune exposure information available for the cohort. In a later analysis, around 15,000 TCR beta sequences were associated with specific HLA alleles at a false discovery rate of 0.05. Some IMGT-functional V segments, including TRBV6-2 and TRBV6-3, could not be distinguished by the 87-base-pair reads and were therefore excluded. In both the original and validation cohorts, the classifier was reported to diagnose cytomegalovirus status with high specificity and sensitivity. In an earlier analysis of around 500 of the donors, most TCR beta V segments appeared in productive rearrangements about 87% or about 30% of the time, broadly matching IMGT annotations. A cluster of highly shared sequence variants was judged likely to be a technical artifact of the sequencing pipeline. V-gene and J-gene trimming of TCR beta chains was associated with a missense DCLRE1C variant in a later genetic analysis, and the association was replicated in an independent cohort. The cohort was sequenced for TCR beta chains only, and without alpha or paired-chain data the features that could be detected were limited. In vitro tests confirmed that three of the cytomegalovirus-associated TCR beta chains recognize cytomegalovirus antigens. Most CMV-associated TCR beta chains appeared to be HLA-restricted in a later analysis, and the HLA associations seemed to be driven largely by CMV exposure. A later analysis found that TCR association rates varied across HLA loci, with DRB1 alleles showing the most associated TCRs and HLA-C alleles the fewest. Sequencing depth was assumed to be roughly uniform across donors in the presence/absence analyses, though that assumption may not hold. Correlated functional status among segregating V segments might reflect linkage disequilibrium, but an unknown experimental factor could not be ruled out. A further reported finding was that TCR beta sequences accurately predicted the HLA-A and HLA-B alleles for most subjects in the first cohort.

The cohort was made up of 500 to 850 healthy bone marrow donors. Cohort members were all nominally healthy when sampled, although unrecorded immune exposures were likely present. The donor was CMV seropositive and was included in the group of 300 or so seropositive cohort members. A peripheral blood sample was provided by each donor, and peripheral blood mononuclear cells were used for TCR beta sequencing. Genomic DNA extraction from the blood cell samples was performed with the Qiagen DNeasy Blood Extraction Kit. A note on this clone: What this receptor recognizes is not known. Relative to the germline gene, one junction end is altered; a read error may explain this.

The CDR3 numbers 14 residues from cysteine through phenylalanine. Of the read, only the CDR3 DNA is kept; its 42 bases are in frame from base 1. The germline V gene (reference sequence) gives CDR1 as SEHNR and CDR2 as FQNEAQ. Libraries were made using the immunoSEQ multiplex PCR assay. The multiplex PCR relied on a mix of 60 forward primers for TCR Vbeta segments and 13 reverse primers for TCR Jbeta segments. The CDR3 region of rearranged TCR beta genes was amplified from genomic DNA by a multiplex PCR assay. The amplified TCR beta libraries were sequenced on the Illumina HiSeq System as 87-base-pair reads. On the study's bioinformatics: A later analysis tallied around 87 million unique TCR beta chains across the 666 repertoires, and approximately 11 million of those chains were shared by two or more donors. A nearest-neighbor algorithm error-corrected the raw reads and collapsed the reads into unique sequences, merging closely related sequences to remove PCR and sequencing errors. Alignment of CDR3 sequences to IMGT reference sequences was used to assign V, D and J gene segments. For a sequence to be retained, at least a six-nucleotide match to both a V gene segment and a J gene segment was required. Rearrangements were classified as productive when the CDR3 lacked stop codons and remained in frame with V and J, and all other rearrangements were classified as non-productive. Following IMGT convention, CDR3 was defined as the stretch from the second conserved V-encoded cysteine to the conserved J-encoded phenylalanine. The earlier analysis of some 580 of the donors excluded any sequence lacking an unambiguous match to a single V gene segment. In an earlier analysis of 450 to 750 of the donors, a V segment was called functional when productive rearrangements were above 56.7%, and segregating when the standard deviation between donors exceeded 5%. To diagnose cytomegalovirus status from the catalog of TCR beta chain sequences, a statistical classification framework was built. In a later analysis, V and J genes were assigned by comparing TCR nucleotide sequences against IMGT/GENE-DB human TR gene sequences. In a later analysis, CDR3 sequences and most-parsimonious VDJ recombination scenarios were assigned using the TCRdist pipeline. In a later analysis, every TCR beta chain was defined by the combination of its CDR3 amino acid sequence and its V-gene family, and reads without a unique V-gene family were dropped. A later analysis removed roughly 590 highly shared, low-generation-probability nucleotide sequences to deal with suspected cross-contamination and a sequencing artifact. In a later analysis, a clonal expansion index for each public chain was calculated from normalized within-repertoire ranks of inferred template counts. In a later analysis, generation probabilities were computed using a VDJ recombination model fitted to out-of-frame rearrangements, and the results were checked against IGoR. In a later analysis, hypergeometric tests were used to score TCR-TCR, TCR-HLA and TCR-CMV co-occurrence, with a repertoire-size bias correction applied to TCR pairs. In a later analysis, false discovery rates were estimated by permuting HLA or CMV assignments 20 times. A later analysis grouped co-occurring TCRs with DBSCAN, adding TCRdist sequence similarity when clustering within HLA-allele-positive subsets. Co-occurrence clustering excluded repertoires with fewer than 30,000 or more than 120,000 public chains, plus five with anomalous nucleotide sharing. The table comes from immuneACCESS by way of TCRdb, which keeps in-frame sequences with V and J called. Part of the clones is missing from these tables; in studies checked, under half for an unresolved V gene and the rest for unknown reasons. The V and J calls and the clone size are those of that table, but D and trimming were determined from the DNA. The sample table lists about 150,000 clones, 80% of them with a count of one. Around 6% of the sample is held by the ten biggest clonotypes.

The V and J segments used are TRBV7-9 and TRBJ2-5; 10 nucleotides in the junction match TRBD2. This TCR came from a woman aged 35 to 49 in good health and CMV-seropositive. The sequencing input was PBMCs. The CDR3 protein sequence reads: CASSVAGGVETQYF. The DNA reads TGTGCCAGCAGCGTAGCGGGAGGTGTAGAGACCCAGTACTTC.